Given below is one T cell receptor beta chain in context. Antigen specificity is unknown. These data are taken from a study of T cell responses to AZD1222 COVID-19 vaccine. Assay used: immunoSEQ multiplex PCR; TCRdb lists only in-frame clones, some missing. The sample lists around 160,000 clones, around 83% occurring once. Germline V gene sequence: CDR1 SGHKS, CDR2 YYEKEE (reference sequence). V shed 1 base, J shed 5 bases, and the junction held 4 bases outside the gene matches. This CDR3 region has 14 residues. Whole-study findings and limits: Only a handful of AZD1222 recipients, roughly six in all, had baseline seropositivity. White British ancestry dominated among donors, who included more females, and clonal diversity was possibly underestimated. Researchers report vaccine-associated CD4 TCRs spanning spike, with dominance at 160-218 and 743-854. Two AZD1222 administrations were followed by greater Spike-specific TCR breadth and depth.

J is TRBJ1-2 and V is TRBV5-5, with 8 bases aligning to TRBD1. Sequencing was performed on peripheral blood, taken on day 0 of MenACWY control vaccination. The TCR comes from an adult in good health. CDR3 in DNA: TGTGCCAGCAGCTTGCAGGGGGCTATGTATGGCTACACCTTC. Translation gives CASSLQGAMYGYTF. Supplemented by reference TRBV5-5 and TRBJ1-2, the full variable domain reads DAGVTQSPTHLIKTRGQQVTLRCSPISGHKSVSWYQQVLGQGPQFIFQYYEKEERGRGNFPDRFSARQFPNYSSELNVNALLLGDSALYLCASSLQGAMYGYTFGSGTRLTVV.